These 22 T cell receptor beta chains originate from one sample sequenced in a study of T cell changes during pregnancy in multiple sclerosis. The table came from immunoSEQ multiplex PCR; TCRdb's copy has only in-frame clones and leaves some out. This table has some 59,000 clones, less than 95% appearing once. The sequencing here drew on peripheral blood, taken in the third trimester of pregnancy. Receptor source: a female donor in good health, enrolled as a control in a pregnancy study.

The chain is built from TRBV5-6 and TRBJ2-4, with D perhaps matching TRBD1 (5 bases). The V end was cut by 2 bases, the J end by 2 bases, with 8 bases between. CDR1 and CDR2 from the germline V gene are SGHDT and YYEEEE. This CDR3 has 14 amino acids. The CDR3 spells CASSLRGTKNIQYF. Written as DNA, the CDR3 is TGTGCCAGCAGCTTAAGGGGAACCAAAAACATTCAGTACTTC. The variable domain in full, completed from reference TRBV5-6 and TRBJ2-4, reads DAGVTQSPTHLIKTRGQQVTLRCSPKSGHDTVSWYQQALGQGPQFIFQYYEEEERQRGNFPDRFSGHQFPNYSSELNVNALLLGDSALYLCASSLRGTKNIQYFGAGTRLSVL.

This clone is medium-sized (0.01 to 0.1%) within its sample. The chain combines TRBV4-2 with TRBJ1-1, with D unclear. The germline CDR1 and CDR2 sequences are LGHNA and YNFKEQ. V was clipped by 1 base and J by 5 bases, with 5 bases between them. The length of the CDR3 is 12 residues. CDR3 protein: CASSQVSTEAFF. CDR3 in DNA: TGTGCCAGCAGCCAAGTATCGACTGAAGCTTTCTTT.

The rearrangement joins TRBV28 to TRBJ2-7; 8 nucleotides align to TRBD1. The germline gives CDR1 MDHEN, CDR2 SYDVKM. Trimming at V came to 4 bases and at J to 3 bases, leaving 5 bases not matched to a gene. The CDR3 has 14 residues. This CDR3 is CASSSPDRGYEQYF. DNA of the CDR3: TGTGCCAGCAGTTCGCCCGACAGGGGCTACGAGCAGTACTTC.

CDR3 sequence: CASSPIDRQETQYF. CDR3 nucleotide sequence: TGTGCCAGTAGTCCGATCGACAGGCAAGAGACCCAGTACTTC. This chain joins TRBV19 and TRBJ2-5, with D tentatively TRBD1 (6 bases). The CDR3 covers 14 residues. CDR1 LNHDA and CDR2 SQIVND come from the germline V gene (reference sequence). The ends were cut back, 5 bases at V and 2 bases at J, with 12 bases in the middle. Using reference TRBV19 and TRBJ2-5 for the parts outside the CDR3, the full variable domain is DGGITQSPKYLFRKEGQNVTLSCEQNLNHDAMYWYRQDPGQGLRLIYYSQIVNDFQKGDIAEGYSVSREKKESFPLTVTSAQKNPTAFYLCASSPIDRQETQYFGPGTRLLVL.

The rearrangement uses TRBV10-2 and TRBJ2-2, with TRBD2 matching 8 bases. Germline V gene lookup returns CDR1 WSHSY and CDR2 SAAADI. V was pared by 6 bases and J by 6 bases, with 6 bases of the junction left unmatched. This CDR3 has 14 amino acids. The CDR3 loop reads CASSVAGLPGELFF. CDR3 DNA: TGCGCCAGCAGCGTAGCGGGACTCCCCGGGGAGCTGTTTTTT.

The table lists this clone with a count of one. The rearrangement uses TRBV19 and TRBJ2-7; 9 bases are a match to TRBD2. In germline, CDR1 is LNHDA, CDR2 SQIVND (reference sequence). The CDR3 spans 14 residues. Unmatched junction bases numbered 8, after V lost 9 bases and J lost 2 bases. This chain's CDR3 is CASDAGGRAYEQYF. In nucleotides, the CDR3 is TGTGCCAGCGATGCGGGAGGGAGGGCCTACGAGCAGTACTTC.

This chain joins TRBV27 and TRBJ2-1; the match to TRBD2 covers 10 bases. The CDR3 has 15 amino acids. Trimming removed 3 bases from V and 3 bases from J; junction bases left unmatched: 2. Germline CDR1 is MNHEY and CDR2 is SMNVEV (reference sequence). The chain's CDR3 is CASSLSGRGYNEQFF. CDR3 in DNA: TGTGCCAGCAGTTTGAGCGGGAGGGGCTACAATGAGCAGTTCTTC.

The CDR3 DNA is TGTGCCAGCAGCTCAGGGCCTAGCGGAACCGGGGAGCTGTTTTTT. Its protein is CASSSGPSGTGELFF. The chain joins TRBV13 to TRBJ2-2, with 7 nucleotides matching TRBD2. The ends lost 4 bases at V and 5 bases at J; junction bases unmatched: 7. Germline lookup yields CDR1 PRHDT and CDR2 FYEKMQ (reference sequence). This CDR3 comprises 15 residues.

The chain employs TRBV4-3 and TRBJ1-3; no clear D. Germline V gene sequence: CDR1 LGHNA, CDR2 YSLEER. V was cut by 4 bases and J by 0 bases, with 4 bases left in between. The CDR3 runs 13 residues. DNA of the CDR3: TGCGCCAGCAGCCCACACTCTGGAAACACCATATATTTT. Translating it yields CASSPHSGNTIYF.

This chain connects TRBV11-3 to TRBJ1-2; D is unresolved. In germline, CDR1 is SGHNT, CDR2 YENEEA. The germline V and J ends were trimmed by 4 bases and 4 bases, with 13 bases remaining between them. This CDR3 spans 14 amino acids. The CDR3 loop is CASSSAEGTYGYTF. The CDR3 DNA follows: TGTGCCAGCAGCTCAGCTGAGGGCACCTATGGCTACACCTTC.

The chain employs TRBV27 and TRBJ2-7, with 10 bases matching TRBD1. The CDR3 sequence is 16 residues long. The J segment lost 5 bases and the V segment lost 5 bases, leaving 12 bases of the junction unmatched. The germline CDR1 and CDR2 sequences are MNHEY and SMNVEV (reference sequence). The CDR3 region has the DNA TGTGCCAGCAGTCCCCCCCCGGACAGGGGGACCCACGAGCAGTACTTC. Translated: CASSPPPDRGTHEQYF.

The gene calls are TRBV6-4 and TRBJ1-2, with D perhaps TRBD1 (5 bases). CDR3 length: 14 amino acids. V was clipped by 2 bases and J by 2 bases, with 9 bases between them. Germline assignment: CDR1 MRHNA and CDR2 SNTAGT. CDR3 nucleotide sequence: TGTGCCAGCAGTGACCTAGACAGAAACTATGGCTACACCTTC. It yields the protein CASSDLDRNYGYTF.

This chain uses TRBV5-1 with TRBJ2-3; TRBD2 aligns across 9 bases. Germline V gene lookup returns CDR1 SGHRS and CDR2 YFSETQ. The junction had 23 bases not matched to a gene; V was cut back by 3 bases and J by 0 bases. The CDR3 extends over 22 amino acids. CDR3 DNA: TGCGCCAGCAGCTACCCGATTACAGGTGTCGTAGCGGGAGTGGGGAGCACAGATACGCAGTATTTT. This gives the protein CASSYPITGVVAGVGSTDTQYF.

In this sample, this clone turned up once. This chain connects TRBV2 to TRBJ1-2, with TRBD1 as a possible D gene (5 bases). V was pared by 3 bases and J by 1 base, with 15 bases between. CDR3 length: 16 amino acids. The germline gives CDR1 SNHLY, CDR2 FYNNEI. The DNA for the CDR3 is TGTGCCAGCAGTGAGGGGGGTAGGGCCAATAACTATGGCTACACCTTC. It codes for CASSEGGRANNYGYTF.

J is TRBJ2-5 and V is TRBV18, with D possibly TRBD2 on 6 matching bases. The V gene's germline CDR1 is KGHSH and CDR2 LQKENI. With 1 base removed from V and 3 bases from J, the gap between germline ends came to 12 bases. The CDR3 loop spans 15 amino acids. The chain's CDR3 is CASSPLRGPEETQYF. As DNA, the CDR3 is TGTGCCAGCTCACCACTGCGGGGCCCAGAAGAGACCCAGTACTTC.

The chain carries TRBV6-5 and TRBJ2-7; tentatively, D is TRBD1 (5 bases). Germline V gene lookup returns CDR1 MNHEY and CDR2 SVGAGI. With 2 bases removed from V and 0 bases from J, the gap between germline ends came to 8 bases. This CDR3 has 14 amino acids. CDR3 DNA sequence: TGTGCCAGCAGTTACGACAGCTTCTCCTACGAGCAGTACTTC. Amino acids: CASSYDSFSYEQYF.

This chain links TRBV29-1 with TRBJ2-1; D is undetermined. There are 14 residues in the CDR3. Trimming took off 5 bases at V and 0 bases at J, with 11 bases between the two ends. Germline CDR1 and CDR2: SQVTM and ANQGSEA. The CDR3 here is CSVWQDPSYNEQFF. CDR3 in DNA: TGCAGCGTTTGGCAGGATCCCTCCTACAATGAGCAGTTCTTC.

The chain uses TRBV5-1 and TRBJ1-4; a possible D gene is TRBD1 (5 bases). Deletions cut 5 bases from V and 10 bases from J, with 12 bases between. The germline CDR1 and CDR2 sequences are SGHRS and YFSETQ. This CDR3 has 12 residues. CDR3 protein: CASSRTGGKLFF. CDR3 bases: TGCGCCAGCAGTCGGACCGGGGGAAAACTGTTTTTT.

The chain has TRBV28 and TRBJ1-2; possible D gene TRBD1, 6 bases. The CDR3 runs 12 residues. From germline, CDR1 is MDHEN and CDR2 SYDVKM. The V gene lost 11 bases and the J gene lost 3 bases, with 13 bases spanning the gap. The CDR3 reads CAATPGDYGYTF. CDR3 coding DNA: TGTGCCGCGACACCAGGGGACTATGGCTACACCTTC.

This clone appeared once. The V gene is TRBV9, the J gene TRBJ1-1; tentative D call: TRBD1 (6 bases). This CDR3 is built from 15 residues. The germline gives CDR1 SGDLS, CDR2 YYNGEE. V was shortened by 4 bases and J by 0 bases, with 13 bases between the two germline ends. The DNA for the CDR3 is TGTGCCAGCAGCCCCACCGGGACATTGAACACTGAAGCTTTCTTT. This encodes CASSPTGTLNTEAFF. The complete variable domain, with remaining parts taken from reference TRBV9 and TRBJ1-1, reads DSGVTQTPKHLITATGQRVTLRCSPRSGDLSVYWYQQSLDQGLQFLIQYYNGEERAKGNILERFSAQQFPDLHSELNLSSLELGDSALYFCASSPTGTLNTEAFFGQGTRLTVV.

This chain links TRBV29-1 with TRBJ2-5; 9 nucleotides agree with TRBD1. Germline CDR1 reads SQVTM; CDR2 reads ANQGSEA. J lost 1 base, V lost 1 base, and 4 bases had no gene match. This CDR3 spans 15 amino acids. CDR3 sequence reads: CSVEGGQGLQETQYF. The CDR3 region has the DNA TGCAGCGTTGAAGGGGGACAGGGTCTCCAAGAGACCCAGTACTTC.

This clone came up once. The chain uses TRBV6-5 and TRBJ2-3; 9 bases match TRBD1. This CDR3 region has 15 residues. The V gene end was trimmed by 10 bases and the J gene end by 2 bases; junction bases not matched to a gene: 10. Germline V gene data show CDR1 as MNHEY and CDR2 as SVGAGI. This CDR3 is CATFSGQGNTDTQYF. CDR3 sequence (DNA): TGTGCCACCTTTTCGGGACAGGGCAACACAGATACGCAGTATTTT.